The TCR beta chain under discussion was sequenced for a study of technical replicates of blood from a few donors. Sequencing used immunoSEQ multiplex PCR; TCRdb keeps in-frame clones, though not all of them. The sample has 84,000 or so clones; 90% to 95% are singletons. This CDR3 spans 13 amino acids. V shed 4 bases, J shed 4 bases, and the junction held 2 bases outside the gene matches. Germline CDR1 SGHRS, CDR2 YFSETQ. This clone came up once. The gene calls are TRBV5-1 and TRBJ2-3; TRBD2 agrees at 8 bases. The clonotype comes from a human donor in good health. The specimen sequenced was T cells isolated from PBMCs. The DNA of the CDR3 is TGCGCCAGCAGCCGGGAGGGCTCAGATACGCAGTATTTT. Its translation: CASSREGSDTQYF.